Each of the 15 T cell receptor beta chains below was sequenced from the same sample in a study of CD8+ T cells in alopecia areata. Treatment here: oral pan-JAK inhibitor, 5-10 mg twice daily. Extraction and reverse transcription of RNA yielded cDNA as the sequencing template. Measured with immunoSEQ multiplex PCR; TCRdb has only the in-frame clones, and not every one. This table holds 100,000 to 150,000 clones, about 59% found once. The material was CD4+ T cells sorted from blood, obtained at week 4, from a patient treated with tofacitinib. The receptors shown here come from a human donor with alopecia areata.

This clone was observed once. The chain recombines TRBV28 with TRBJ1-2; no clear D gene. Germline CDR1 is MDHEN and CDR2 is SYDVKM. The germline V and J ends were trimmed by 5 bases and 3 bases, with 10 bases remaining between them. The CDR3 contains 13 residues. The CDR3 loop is CASSVDVDYGYTF. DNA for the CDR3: TGTGCCAGCAGTGTGGATGTGGACTATGGCTACACCTTC.

This CDR3 is CASSLVQGPTGETQYF. CDR3 in DNA: TGCGCCAGCAGCTTGGTCCAGGGACCAACCGGAGAGACCCAGTACTTC. The genes are TRBV5-1 and TRBJ2-5; either TRBD1 or TRBD2 may fit D (5 bases each). V was trimmed by 0 bases and J by 4 bases, leaving 16 bases between them. Germline CDR1 reads SGHRS; CDR2 reads YFSETQ. The CDR3 totals 16 residues.

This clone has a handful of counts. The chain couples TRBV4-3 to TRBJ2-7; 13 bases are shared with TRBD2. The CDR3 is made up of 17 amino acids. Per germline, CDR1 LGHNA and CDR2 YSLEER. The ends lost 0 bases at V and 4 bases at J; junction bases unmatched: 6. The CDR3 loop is CASSQDLAGLAGYEQYF. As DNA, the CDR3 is TGCGCCAGCAGCCAAGATCTGGCGGGACTAGCGGGGTACGAGCAGTACTTC.

The CDR3 here is CASSLVLAGALGDEQFF. The CDR3 nucleotides read TGTGCCAGCAGCTTGGTATTAGCGGGGGCCCTCGGGGATGAGCAGTTCTTC. This rearrangement joins TRBV5-6 to TRBJ2-1, with 9 bases matching TRBD2. Germline V gene sequence: CDR1 SGHDT, CDR2 YYEEEE. After removal of 0 bases from V and 8 bases from J, the junction contained 12 bases not matched to a gene. CDR3 length equals 17 residues.

For the CDR3, the DNA is TGTGCCAGCAGCCCCAGAGGTCAGGGGGCAGACGACACTGAAGCTTTCTTT. Translation gives CASSPRGQGADDTEAFF. The rearrangement uses TRBV9 and TRBJ1-1; 8 bases map to TRBD1. The CDR3 length is 17 residues. The ends lost 4 bases at V and 3 bases at J; junction bases unmatched: 14. Germline-derived CDR1 and CDR2 are SGDLS and YYNGEE.

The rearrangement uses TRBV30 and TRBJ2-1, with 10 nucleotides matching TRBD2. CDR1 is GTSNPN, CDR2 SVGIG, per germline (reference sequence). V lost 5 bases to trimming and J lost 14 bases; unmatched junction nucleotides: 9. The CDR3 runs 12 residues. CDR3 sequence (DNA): TGTGCCTGGGGGCTAGCGGGAGCGTACAAGTTCTTC. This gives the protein CAWGLAGAYKFF.

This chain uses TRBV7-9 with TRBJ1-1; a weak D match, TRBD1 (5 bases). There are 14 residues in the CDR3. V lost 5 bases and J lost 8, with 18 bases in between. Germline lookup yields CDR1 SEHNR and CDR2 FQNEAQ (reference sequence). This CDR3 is CASSETLGTKEAFF. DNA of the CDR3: TGTGCCAGCAGCGAAACACTCGGGACGAAGGAAGCTTTCTTT.

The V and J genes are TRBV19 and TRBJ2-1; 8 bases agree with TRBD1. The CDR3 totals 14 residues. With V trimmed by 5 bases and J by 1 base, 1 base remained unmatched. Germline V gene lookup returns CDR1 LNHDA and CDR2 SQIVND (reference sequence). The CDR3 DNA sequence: TGTGCCAGTAGTGACAGGGGATCCTACAATGAGCAGTTCTTC. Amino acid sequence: CASSDRGSYNEQFF.

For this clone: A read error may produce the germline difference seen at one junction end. This CDR3 is CASSGDTDTQYF. The CDR3 DNA sequence: TGTGCCAGCAGTGGCGACACAGATACGCAGTATTTT. The gene calls are TRBV10-3 and TRBJ2-3; D unresolved. Germline V gene data show CDR1 as ENHRY and CDR2 as SYGVKD. The CDR3 consists of 12 residues.

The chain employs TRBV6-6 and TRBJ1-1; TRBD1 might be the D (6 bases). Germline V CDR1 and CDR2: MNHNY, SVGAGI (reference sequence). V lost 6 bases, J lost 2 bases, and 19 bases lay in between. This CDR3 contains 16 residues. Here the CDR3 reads CASSPRETGANTEAFF. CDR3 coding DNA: TGTGCCAGCAGCCCCCGTGAGACAGGCGCAAACACTGAAGCTTTCTTT.

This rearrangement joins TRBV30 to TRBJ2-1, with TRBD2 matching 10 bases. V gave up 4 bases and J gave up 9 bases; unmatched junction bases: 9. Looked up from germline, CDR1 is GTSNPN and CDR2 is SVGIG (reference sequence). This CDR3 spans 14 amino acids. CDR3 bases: TGTGCCTGGAACGTAGCGGGAGGATTTGGTGAGCAGTTCTTC. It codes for CAWNVAGGFGEQFF.

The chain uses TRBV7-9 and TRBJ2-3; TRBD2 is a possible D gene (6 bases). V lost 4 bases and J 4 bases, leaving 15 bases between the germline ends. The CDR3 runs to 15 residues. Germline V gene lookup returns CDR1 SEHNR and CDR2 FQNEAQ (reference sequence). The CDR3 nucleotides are TGTGCCAGCAGCTCGCTGGCGGGGTGGGCAGATACGCAGTATTTT. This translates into CASSSLAGWADTQYF.

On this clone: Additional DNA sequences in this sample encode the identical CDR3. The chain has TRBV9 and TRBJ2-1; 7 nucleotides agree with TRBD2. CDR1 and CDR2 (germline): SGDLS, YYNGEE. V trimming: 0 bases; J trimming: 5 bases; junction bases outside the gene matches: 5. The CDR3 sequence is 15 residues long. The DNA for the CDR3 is TGTGCCAGCAGCGTAGGGCTAGCGGTAAACAATGAGCAGTTCTTC. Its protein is CASSVGLAVNNEQFF.

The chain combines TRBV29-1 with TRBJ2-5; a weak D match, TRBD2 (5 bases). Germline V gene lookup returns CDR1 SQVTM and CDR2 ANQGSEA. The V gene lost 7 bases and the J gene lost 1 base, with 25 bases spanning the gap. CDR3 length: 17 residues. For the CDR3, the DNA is TGCAGCGGCGGGTGTATGTTGCTAGCCGAAGTCCAAGAGACCCAGTACTTC. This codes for CSGGCMLLAEVQETQYF. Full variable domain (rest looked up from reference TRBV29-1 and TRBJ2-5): SAVISQKPSRDICQRGTSLTIQCQVDSQVTMMFWYRQQPGQSLTLIATANQGSEATYESGFVIDKFPISRPNLTFSTLTVSNMSPEDSSIYLCSGGCMLLAEVQETQYFGPGTRLLVL.

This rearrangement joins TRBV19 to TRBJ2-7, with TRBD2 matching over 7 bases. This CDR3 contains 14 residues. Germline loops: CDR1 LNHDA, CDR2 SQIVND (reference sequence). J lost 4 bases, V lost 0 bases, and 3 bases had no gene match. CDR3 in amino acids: CASSIEPGGYEQYF. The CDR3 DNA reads TGTGCCAGTAGTATAGAACCGGGAGGATACGAGCAGTACTTC.